This record covers a single T cell receptor (beta chain). Its target is unknown. Newly diagnosed hyperthyroidism patients aged 18 to 65 years had disease lasting under 2 months. Patients were excluded for uncontrolled infection, other autoimmune disease, pregnancy or lactation. Researchers amplified the TCR beta CDR3 regions from RNA transcripts. HTBI primers drove first-round RT-PCR of the TCR CDR3. TCRdb called the multiplex PCR reads again in MiXCR, with one record for every CDR3 protein. This table has about 360,000 distinct CDR3 sequences, about 20% appearing once. In germline, CDR1 is MGHRA, CDR2 YSYEKL. With 0 bases removed from V and 1 base from J, the gap between germline ends came to 9 bases. CDR3 length: 15 amino acids. This entry belongs to a study of T cells in Graves' hyperthyroidism and ophthalmopathy. Study at large: Prior to any treatment, at the point of initial diagnosis, peripheral blood was collected.

General study findings and limits: Separating ophthalmopathy from stable hyperthyroidism was achieved by a 13 V-J model.

The specimen sequenced was blood. V and J are TRBV4-1 and TRBJ1-1, with a weak D call TRBD1 (5 bases). The source of this sequence is a woman aged 18 to 35 with Graves' hyperthyroidism. The CDR3 loop is CASSQEIQGNTEAFF. The CDR3 region has the DNA TGCGCCAGCAGCCAAGAGATTCAGGGGAACACTGAAGCTTTCTTT.